This T cell receptor (beta chain) is drawn from a study of blood T cell repertoires in COVID-19. TCRdb's table, derived via immunoSEQ multiplex PCR, lists solely in-frame clones and lacks some. The table lists under 200,000 clones, roughly 80% of them singletons. Germline V lookup: CDR1 SGHRS, CDR2 YFSETQ. The CDR3 length is 17 residues. The V end was cut by 0 bases, the J end by 1 base, with 14 bases between. This receptor was taken from a woman aged 55-70 years with acute COVID-19. Material for sequencing was PBMCs or T cells enriched from blood (not recorded which). This rearrangement joins TRBV5-1 to TRBJ2-1, with D possibly TRBD2 on 6 matching bases. The CDR3 is CASSLGGGSRSYNEQFF. The DNA for the CDR3 is TGCGCCAGCAGCTTGGGAGGAGGGTCTCGGTCCTACAATGAGCAGTTCTTC.